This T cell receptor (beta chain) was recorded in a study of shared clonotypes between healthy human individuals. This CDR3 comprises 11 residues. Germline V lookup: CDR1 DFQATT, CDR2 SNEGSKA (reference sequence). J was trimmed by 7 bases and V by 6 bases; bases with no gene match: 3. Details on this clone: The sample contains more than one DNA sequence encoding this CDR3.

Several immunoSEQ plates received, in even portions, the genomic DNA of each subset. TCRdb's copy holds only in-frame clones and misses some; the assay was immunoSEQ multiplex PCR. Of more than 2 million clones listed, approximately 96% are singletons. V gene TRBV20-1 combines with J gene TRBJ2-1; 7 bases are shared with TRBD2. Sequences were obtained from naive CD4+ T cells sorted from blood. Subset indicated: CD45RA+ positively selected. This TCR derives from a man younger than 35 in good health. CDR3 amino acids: CSARGGNEQFF. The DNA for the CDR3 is TGCAGTGCCCGCGGGGGTAATGAGCAGTTCTTC.